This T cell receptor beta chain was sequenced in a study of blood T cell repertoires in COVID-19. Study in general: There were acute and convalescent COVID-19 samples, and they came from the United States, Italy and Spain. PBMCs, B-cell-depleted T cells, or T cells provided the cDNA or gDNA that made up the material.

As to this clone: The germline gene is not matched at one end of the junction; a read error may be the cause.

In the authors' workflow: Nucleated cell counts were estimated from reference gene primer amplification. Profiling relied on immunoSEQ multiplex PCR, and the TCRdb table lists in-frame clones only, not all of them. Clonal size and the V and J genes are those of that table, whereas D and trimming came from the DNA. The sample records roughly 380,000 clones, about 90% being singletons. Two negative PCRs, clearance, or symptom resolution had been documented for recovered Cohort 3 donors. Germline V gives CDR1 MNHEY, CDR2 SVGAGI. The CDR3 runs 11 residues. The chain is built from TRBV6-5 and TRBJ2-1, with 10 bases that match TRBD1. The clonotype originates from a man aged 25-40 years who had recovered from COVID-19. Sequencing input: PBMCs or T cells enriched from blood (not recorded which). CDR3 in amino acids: CASSPGTGEVF. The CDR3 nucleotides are TGTGCCAGCAGTCCCGGGACAGGGGAAGTCTTC.